Listed here are 24 T cell receptor beta chains from one sample, sequenced in a study of blood T cell repertoires in COVID-19 (dated by TCRdb to about 2020). The library was obtained by the immunoSEQ multiplex PCR assay. TCRdb retrieved this table from immuneACCESS and kept in-frame rearrangements only. Not all clones are present; in checked studies, unresolved V genes account for under half, and no reason is known for the remainder. This sample comprises fewer than 250,000 clones, 80% of them detected only once. Approximately 7.4% of the sample belongs to the ten largest clones. The sample taken for sequencing was PBMCs or T cells enriched from blood (not recorded which). The receptors derive from a woman aged 40 to 55 with acute COVID-19.

The chain couples TRBV9 to TRBJ1-1; D remains ambiguous. Germline CDR1 reads SGDLS; CDR2 reads YYNGEE. Trimming left V 4 bases short and J 9 bases short, with 22 bases between. CDR3 length: 15 residues. The CDR3 here is CASSSMDGAARKAFF. CDR3 in DNA: TGTGCCAGCAGCTCGATGGACGGAGCGGCGCGGAAAGCTTTCTTT. Full variable domain (outside the CDR3, taken from reference TRBV9 and TRBJ1-1): DSGVTQTPKHLITATGQRVTLRCSPRSGDLSVYWYQQSLDQGLQFLIQYYNGEERAKGNILERFSAQQFPDLHSELNLSSLELGDSALYFCASSSMDGAARKAFFGQGTRLTVV.

The genes are TRBV30 and TRBJ2-7, with 9 bases identical to TRBD2. The CDR3 has 14 amino acids. Germline V CDR1 and CDR2: GTSNPN, SVGIG (reference sequence). V was pared by 1 base and J by 7 bases, with 8 bases of the junction left unmatched. CDR3 sequence reads: CAWSASGMWREQYF. CDR3 DNA sequence: TGTGCCTGGAGTGCTAGCGGGATGTGGCGGGAGCAGTACTTC.

This clone came up a few times. The chain couples TRBV28 to TRBJ2-5; maybe TRBD1 (5 bases). V gave up 4 bases and J gave up 2 bases, with 11 bases separating them. CDR1 is MDHEN and CDR2 is SYDVKM in the germline V gene. The CDR3 consists of 14 residues. The CDR3 sequence is CASSSPDRQETQYF. The CDR3, as DNA: TGTGCCAGCAGTTCGCCAGACAGACAAGAGACCCAGTACTTC. The full variable domain, in which reference TRBV28 and TRBJ2-5 provide the parts outside the CDR3, is DVKVTQSSRYLVKRTGEKVFLECVQDMDHENMFWYRQDPGLGLRLIYFSYDVKMKEKGDIPEGYSVSREKKERFSLILESASTNQTSMYLCASSSPDRQETQYFGPGTRLLVL.

This clone was counted a single time. The chain has TRBV27 and TRBJ2-1, with 9 bases aligning to TRBD2. Germline assignment: CDR1 MNHEY and CDR2 SMNVEV (reference sequence). This CDR3 has 15 amino acids. V lost 6 bases to trimming and J lost 12 bases; unmatched junction nucleotides: 15. The DNA for the CDR3 is TGTGCCAGCAGCCCGGCATCGGGACTAGCCATTGCGCAGTTCTTC. Its protein product is CASSPASGLAIAQFF.

V usage is TRBV10-1 and J usage is TRBJ2-7; 7 bases agree with TRBD2. Unmatched junction bases numbered 8, after V lost 8 bases and J lost 7 bases. CDR1 and CDR2 (germline): WNHNN, SYGVQD (reference sequence). The CDR3 is 12 amino acids. CDR3 amino acids: CASPGGTEEQYF. The CDR3 region has the DNA TGCGCCAGCCCGGGGGGAACAGAAGAGCAGTACTTC.

The chain recombines TRBV25-1 with TRBJ1-1, with D perhaps matching TRBD1 (5 bases). CDR3 size: 15 residues. Germline lookup yields CDR1 MGHDK and CDR2 SYGVNS. V lost 4 bases, J lost 5 bases, and 17 bases lay in between. The CDR3 coding sequence is TGTGCCAGCAGTGGAATGGTGGTAGGGGATACTGAAGCTTTCTTT. Translating gives CASSGMVVGDTEAFF.

The gene calls are TRBV19 and TRBJ1-2; D may be TRBD1 (5 bases). The CDR3 length is 13 residues. Deletions cut 1 base from V and 7 bases from J, with 10 bases between. Germline V CDR1 and CDR2: LNHDA, SQIVND (reference sequence). CDR3: CASSIGQLFGYTF. Here the CDR3 DNA reads TGTGCCAGTAGTATAGGACAGCTCTTTGGCTACACCTTC.

CDR3 coding DNA: TGTGCCACCAGTGATCTTTCTTCCTCCTACAATGAGCAGTTCTTC. It codes for CATSDLSSSYNEQFF. This rearrangement joins TRBV24-1 to TRBJ2-1; D unclear. CDR3 length: 15 amino acids. Looked up from germline, CDR1 is KGHDR and CDR2 is SFDVKD. The V gene lost 3 bases and the J gene lost 0 bases, with 8 bases spanning the gap.

The chain combines TRBV6-5 with TRBJ2-4; D possibly corresponds to TRBD2 (5 bases). Trimming removed 6 bases at V and 3 bases at J, with 12 bases between. The CDR3 has 14 amino acids. Germline V gene lookup returns CDR1 MNHEY and CDR2 SVGAGI. The CDR3 here is CASSAGIVKNIQYF. CDR3 DNA sequence: TGTGCCAGCAGCGCCGGGATCGTCAAAAACATTCAGTACTTC.

The chain combines TRBV5-4 with TRBJ1-1; D call uncertain. This CDR3 is built from 13 residues. Germline CDR1 is SGHNT and CDR2 is YYREEE (reference sequence). The ends were cut back, 4 bases at V and 3 bases at J, with 10 bases in the middle. The CDR3 here is CASSHGEHTEAFF. CDR3 bases: TGTGCCAGCAGCCACGGTGAGCACACTGAAGCTTTCTTT.

The V and J genes are TRBV19 and TRBJ1-3; maybe TRBD1 (5 bases). Germline values: CDR1 LNHDA, CDR2 SQIVND (reference sequence). The CDR3 length is 17 residues. Trimming removed 9 bases from V and 0 bases from J, with 21 bases in between. Here the CDR3 reads CASIASWGSFSGNTIYF. CDR3 DNA sequence: TGTGCCAGCATCGCCTCTTGGGGCAGCTTCTCTGGAAACACCATATATTTT.

The chain combines TRBV9 with TRBJ2-1; the match to TRBD2 covers 12 bases. Per germline, CDR1 SGDLS and CDR2 YYNGEE. The CDR3 runs to 15 residues. Trimming took 4 bases from V and 6 from J; bases not matched to a gene: 5. Here the CDR3 DNA reads TGTGCCAGCAGCCCAGGACTAGCGGGATTCAATGAGCAGTTCTTC. Encoded protein: CASSPGLAGFNEQFF.

The genes are TRBV4-2 and TRBJ2-1; TRBD2 might be the D (5 bases). CDR1 is LGHNA and CDR2 is YNFKEQ in the germline V gene. This CDR3 contains 18 residues. V was shortened by 0 bases and J by 7 bases, with 22 bases between the two germline ends. The CDR3 DNA sequence: TGTGCCAGCAGCCAAGAGGAGGCCCTAGCACTGGAGGTAAATGAGCAGTTCTTC. It encodes CASSQEEALALEVNEQFF.

J is TRBJ1-5 and V is TRBV28; 7 bases match TRBD1. With V trimmed by 2 bases and J by 6 bases, 10 bases remained unmatched. This CDR3 comprises 16 residues. Germline CDR1 reads MDHEN; CDR2 reads SYDVKM. The CDR3 bases are TGTGCCAGCAGTTTAGCAGGGGGAAGCGGTATTCAGCCCCAGCATTTT. Translated: CASSLAGGSGIQPQHF.

The rearrangement joins TRBV27 to TRBJ2-4; no clear D. The CDR3 runs to 15 residues. Trimming shortened V by 3 bases and J by 2 bases, and 11 bases separated the two germline ends. CDR1 is MNHEY, CDR2 SMNVEV, per germline (reference sequence). The CDR3 nucleotides are TGTGCCAGCAGTTTCTCTTACGGTTCCAAAAACATTCAGTACTTC. Amino acid sequence: CASSFSYGSKNIQYF.

The CDR3 DNA sequence: TGTGCCAGCAGCTTAGACAGGGCCCTTGGCTACACCTTC. Translating gives CASSLDRALGYTF. The V gene is TRBV5-5, the J gene TRBJ1-2; TRBD1 aligns across 7 bases. There are 13 residues in the CDR3. Germline V CDR1 and CDR2: SGHKS, YYEKEE (reference sequence). The V gene end was trimmed by 2 bases and the J gene end by 7 bases; junction bases not matched to a gene: 5.

The chain employs TRBV28 and TRBJ1-3; the match to TRBD1 covers 8 bases. Germline values: CDR1 MDHEN, CDR2 SYDVKM. The trim removed 4 bases at V and 4 bases at J, leaving 9 bases unmatched. This CDR3 region has 16 residues. CDR3 DNA: TGTGCCAGCAGTTCCCGGGACAGGCAAGGAGGAAACACCATATATTTT. Its translation is CASSSRDRQGGNTIYF. Full variable domain (outside the CDR3, taken from reference TRBV28 and TRBJ1-3): DVKVTQSSRYLVKRTGEKVFLECVQDMDHENMFWYRQDPGLGLRLIYFSYDVKMKEKGDIPEGYSVSREKKERFSLILESASTNQTSMYLCASSSRDRQGGNTIYFGEGSWLTVV.

The chain combines TRBV5-8 with TRBJ2-7; D is perhaps TRBD1 (5 bases). The CDR3 extends over 12 amino acids. Germline CDR1 SGHTS, CDR2 YDEGEE. V shed 4 bases and J shed 3 bases, with 8 bases lying between them. CDR3 DNA sequence: TGTGCCAGCAGCACTACAGGCTACGAGCAGTACTTC. This gives the protein CASSTTGYEQYF.

The rearrangement links TRBV5-1 to TRBJ2-3; tentative D call: TRBD2 (5 bases). The germline V gene encodes CDR1 SGHRS and CDR2 YFSETQ. The V gene lost 0 bases and the J gene lost 0 bases, with 8 bases spanning the gap. This CDR3 comprises 15 residues. CDR3 in amino acids: CASSLAPGSTDTQYF. The CDR3 nucleotides read TGCGCCAGCAGCTTGGCCCCGGGGAGCACAGATACGCAGTATTTT.

This chain joins TRBV2 and TRBJ1-1, with a weak D call TRBD1 (5 bases). With 6 bases removed from V and 0 bases from J, the gap between germline ends came to 8 bases. CDR3 length equals 13 residues. Germline assignment: CDR1 SNHLY and CDR2 FYNNEI. Here the CDR3 DNA reads TGTGCCAGCAGGGACATCATGAACACTGAAGCTTTCTTT. Amino acid sequence: CASRDIMNTEAFF.

V and J are TRBV7-9 and TRBJ2-7; D not certain. Looked up from germline, CDR1 is SEHNR and CDR2 is FQNEAQ (reference sequence). CDR3 size: 14 residues. With 0 bases removed from V and 3 bases from J, the gap between germline ends came to 9 bases. CDR3 sequence: CASSLAEAHYEQYF. The CDR3 nucleotides are TGTGCCAGCAGCTTAGCCGAGGCCCACTACGAGCAGTACTTC.

CDR3 nucleotide sequence: TGTGCCAGCAGACAACCCAGGACAGTTGCACAGGACTACACCTTC. Translation gives CASRQPRTVAQDYTF. The rearrangement uses TRBV28 and TRBJ1-2; D is possibly TRBD1 (6 bases). The CDR3 loop spans 15 amino acids. V was shortened by 6 bases and J by 10 bases, with 24 bases between the two germline ends. The germline V gene encodes CDR1 MDHEN and CDR2 SYDVKM.

CDR3 sequence: CASSTQRGWRANTEAFF. The DNA for the CDR3 is TGTGCCAGCAGCACCCAGCGGGGTTGGAGGGCGAACACTGAAGCTTTCTTT. The J gene is TRBJ1-1, the V gene TRBV28; unclear D gene. V was trimmed by 6 bases and J by 1 base, leaving 21 bases between them. Germline V gene sequence: CDR1 MDHEN, CDR2 SYDVKM. The CDR3 spans 17 residues.

This chain's CDR3 is CASRPRGSGRAGGEQFF. CDR3 DNA: TGTGCCAGCAGGCCGAGGGGAAGCGGGAGGGCCGGGGGTGAGCAGTTCTTC. The chain carries TRBV11-3 and TRBJ2-1; 10 bases fit TRBD2. The V gene end was trimmed by 6 bases and the J gene end by 9 bases; junction bases not matched to a gene: 17. Germline V gene lookup returns CDR1 SGHNT and CDR2 YENEEA. The CDR3 totals 17 residues.